This TCR beta chain was recovered during a study of T cells after yellow fever vaccination. Regarding the study as a whole: Relatively few clonotypes were ones that appeared in both CD4 and CD8 compartments.

This clonotype was counted a few times. The antigen remains unidentified. MiXCR was run by TCRdb on the 5' RACE reads, yielding one entry per CDR3 protein. The table shows approximately 300,000 distinct CDR3 sequences, with about 10% occurring only once. Source: CD4+ T cells sorted from PBMCs, taken 45 days after the yellow fever booster vaccination. This receptor was obtained from a man between 18 and 29 years old who received the YFV17D yellow fever vaccine.

CDR3 coding DNA: TGTGCCAGTAGTATCGAGGGAATGTATGGCTACACCTTC. As protein: CASSIEGMYGYTF. The chain has TRBV19 and TRBJ1-2; D not resolved. The CDR3 runs to 13 residues. Trimming took 3 bases from V and 5 from J, leaving 10 bases between them. The germline gives CDR1 LNHDA, CDR2 SQIVND (reference sequence).